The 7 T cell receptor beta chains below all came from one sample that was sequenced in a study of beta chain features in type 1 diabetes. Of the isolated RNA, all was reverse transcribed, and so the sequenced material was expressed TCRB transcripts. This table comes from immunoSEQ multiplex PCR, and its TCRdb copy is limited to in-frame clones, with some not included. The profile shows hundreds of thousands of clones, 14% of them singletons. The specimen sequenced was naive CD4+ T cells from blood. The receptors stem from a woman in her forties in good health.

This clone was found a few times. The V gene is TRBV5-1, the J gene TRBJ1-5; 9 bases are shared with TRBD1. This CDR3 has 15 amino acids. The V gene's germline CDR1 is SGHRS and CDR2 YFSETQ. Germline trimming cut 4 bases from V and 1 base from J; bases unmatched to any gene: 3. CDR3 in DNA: TGCGCCAGCAGCCCACAGGGGGCCAGCAATCAGCCCCAGCATTTT. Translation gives CASSPQGASNQPQHF. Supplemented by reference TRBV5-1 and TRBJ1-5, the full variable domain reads KAGVTQTPRYLIKTRGQQVTLSCSPISGHRSVSWYQQTPGQGLQFLFEYFSETQRNKGNFPGRFSGRQFSNSRSEMNVSTLELGDSALYLCASSPQGASNQPQHFGDGTRLSIL.

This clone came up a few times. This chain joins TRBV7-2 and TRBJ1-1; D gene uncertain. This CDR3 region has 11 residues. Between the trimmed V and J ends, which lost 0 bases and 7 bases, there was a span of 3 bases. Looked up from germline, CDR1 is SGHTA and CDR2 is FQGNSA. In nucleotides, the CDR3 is TGTGCCAGCAGCTTAGCTCATGAAGCTTTCTTT. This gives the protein CASSLAHEAFF.

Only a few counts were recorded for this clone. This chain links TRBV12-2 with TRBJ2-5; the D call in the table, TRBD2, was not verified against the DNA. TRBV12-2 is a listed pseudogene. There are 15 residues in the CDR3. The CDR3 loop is CASRRGGPKSETQYF. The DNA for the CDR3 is TGTGCAAGTCGCCGCGGGGGCCCAAAAAGTGAGACCCAGTACTTC.

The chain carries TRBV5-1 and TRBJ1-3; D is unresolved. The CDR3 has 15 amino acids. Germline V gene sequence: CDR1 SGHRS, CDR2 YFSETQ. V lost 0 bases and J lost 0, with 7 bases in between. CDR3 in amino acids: CASSLAEPSGNTIYF. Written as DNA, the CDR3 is TGCGCCAGCAGCTTGGCCGAGCCCTCTGGAAACACCATATATTTT.

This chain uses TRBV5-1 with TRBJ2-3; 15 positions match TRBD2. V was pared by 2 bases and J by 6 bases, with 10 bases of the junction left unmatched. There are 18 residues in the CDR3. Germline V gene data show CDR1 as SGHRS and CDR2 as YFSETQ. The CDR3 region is CASSFSGLAGGPGDTQYF. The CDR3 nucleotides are TGCGCCAGCAGCTTCTCGGGACTAGCGGGGGGCCCCGGGGATACGCAGTATTTT.

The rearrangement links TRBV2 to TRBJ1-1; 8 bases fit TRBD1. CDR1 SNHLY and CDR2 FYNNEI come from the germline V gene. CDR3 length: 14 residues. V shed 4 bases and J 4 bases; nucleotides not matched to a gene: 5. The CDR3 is CASSAGGWGTEAFF. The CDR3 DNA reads TGTGCCAGCAGTGCAGGGGGCTGGGGCACTGAAGCTTTCTTT.

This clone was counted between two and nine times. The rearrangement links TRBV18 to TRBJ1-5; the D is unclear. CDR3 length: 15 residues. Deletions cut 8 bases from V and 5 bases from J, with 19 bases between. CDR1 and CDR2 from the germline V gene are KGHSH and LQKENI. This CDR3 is CASTDGWYSDQPQHF. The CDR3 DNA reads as TGTGCCAGCACTGACGGGTGGTACTCCGATCAGCCCCAGCATTTT.